This T cell receptor beta chain was found in a study of identical twins. Study results and limitations: There was more out-of-frame TCR alpha sharing in monozygotic twins than models estimated. Abundant beta clonotypes from cord blood bore fewer insertions; memory repertoires lacked this pattern.

This CDR3 contains 16 residues. J gave up 0 bases and V 5 bases, and 8 bases lay outside the gene matches. Germline V CDR1 and CDR2: SQVTM, ANQGSEA. A universal primer site came from template switching; cDNA carried unique molecular identifiers. Each CDR3 protein is one row after TCRdb ran MiXCR on the 5' RACE reads. The sample consists of around 480,000 distinct CDR3 sequences, approximately 15% of them appearing once. Every one of the donors was a healthy Caucasian. Points on this clonotype: Its antigen is currently unknown.

This same sample was also part of a study on yellow fever vaccine responses in identical twins.

The origin of this receptor is a woman aged 18-29 years in good health. The V call is TRBV29-1, the J call TRBJ2-7; 12 bases map to TRBD2. Sequenced material: CD4+ T cells sorted from blood. CDR3 in DNA: TGCAGCGTTTCTGTTGGACTAGCGGGGAGCTCCTACGAGCAGTACTTC. Translation gives CSVSVGLAGSSYEQYF.